The 32 T cell receptor beta chains below come from one sample, sequenced in a study of Graves' ophthalmopathy and Graves' hyperthyroidism. The sequenced template was RNA, covering the TCR beta CDR3 region. HTBI primers served in a first-round RT-PCR, which a second-round multiplex PCR followed. TCRdb independently ran MiXCR on the multiplex PCR reads; one entry per CDR3 protein. The table shows a few hundred thousand distinct CDR3 sequences, with roughly a sixth occurring only once. Sequenced: peripheral blood. The source is an adult man with Graves' ophthalmopathy.

V gene TRBV7-2 combines with J gene TRBJ1-5, with D perhaps TRBD1 (5 bases). Trimming pared 5 bases from V and 1 base from J, leaving 12 bases between. The CDR3 runs to 15 residues. Per the germline V gene, CDR1 is SGHTA and CDR2 is FQGNSA. CDR3 region: CASSQSRGSNQPQHF. CDR3 nucleotide sequence: TGTGCCAGCAGCCAATCGCGGGGGAGCAATCAGCCCCAGCATTTT.

This clonotype was seen a few times. This chain connects TRBV24-1 to TRBJ1-2; D remains unclear. The CDR3 contains 14 residues. The germline V gene has CDR1 KGHDR and CDR2 SFDVKD. Trimming cost V 0 bases and J 6 bases, with 10 bases left between them. The CDR3 spells CATSDLREGHGYTF. The CDR3 nucleotides read TGTGCCACCAGTGATTTGCGAGAAGGCCATGGCTACACCTTC.

The chain combines TRBV20-1 with TRBJ2-2, with 8 bases that match TRBD2. CDR1 and CDR2 from the germline V gene are DFQATT and SNEGSKA (reference sequence). Trimming cost V 6 bases and J 7 bases; bases outside gene matches: 16. There are 16 residues in the CDR3. CDR3 bases: TGCAGTGCCCGCCCCGGGGGGGCGGGTGCGAGCGGGGAGCTGTTTTTT. Amino acid sequence: CSARPGGAGASGELFF.

This clonotype has at least ten counts. The junction departs from germline at one end; a sequencing error may be responsible. As DNA, the CDR3 is TGTGTCAGCAGCTTGGCCGGGAGGAACACTGAAGCTTTCTTT. Its translation is CVSSLAGRNTEAFF. V is TRBV5-5 and J is TRBJ1-1; D not certain. The germline gives CDR1 SGHKS, CDR2 YYEKEE (reference sequence). The CDR3 runs to 14 residues.

The gene calls are TRBV2 and TRBJ1-6; 12 bases are a match to TRBD1. The germline V gene encodes CDR1 SNHLY and CDR2 FYNNEI. V gave up 6 bases and J gave up 8 bases; unmatched junction bases: 14. This CDR3 region has 18 residues. The CDR3 loop reads CASRGRDRGRRGDSPLHF. The CDR3 region has the DNA TGTGCCAGCAGGGGCCGGGACAGGGGGCGCCGGGGAGATTCACCCCTCCACTTT. The complete variable domain, with remaining parts taken from reference TRBV2 and TRBJ1-6, reads EPEVTQTPSHQVTQMGQEVILRCVPISNHLYFYWYRQILGQKVEFLVSFYNNEISEKSEIFDDQFSVERPDGSNFTLKIRSTKLEDSAMYFCASRGRDRGRRGDSPLHFGNGTRLTVT.

V is TRBV6-1 and J is TRBJ2-7, with a weak D call TRBD1 (6 bases). The CDR3 runs to 13 residues. In germline, CDR1 is MNHNS, CDR2 SASEGT. With 6 bases removed from V and 4 bases from J, the gap between germline ends came to 13 bases. CDR3 sequence: CASRDGQYYEQYF. The CDR3 DNA is TGTGCCAGCAGGGACGGACAGTATTACGAGCAGTACTTC.

This clonotype was seen ten or more times. DNA for the CDR3: TGTGCCAGCAGTCACCGACTAGCGGGACCATCATACGAGCAGTACTTC. It specifies CASSHRLAGPSYEQYF. The chain links TRBV12-3 or TRBV12-4 to TRBJ2-7; 11 bases fit TRBD2. This CDR3 is 16 amino acids long. V dropped 5 bases and J dropped 4; count of bases not matched to a gene: 10.

This clonotype was picked up a small number of times. The genes are TRBV3-1 and TRBJ2-7; TRBD1 matches at 9 bases. The V gene end was trimmed by 1 base and the J gene end by 2 bases; junction bases not matched to a gene: 6. Germline V lookup: CDR1 LGHDT, CDR2 YNNKEL (reference sequence). This CDR3 region has 16 residues. The CDR3 here is CASSQVSGQGTYEQYF. CDR3 coding DNA: TGTGCCAGCAGCCAAGTCTCCGGACAGGGGACCTACGAGCAGTACTTC.

This clonotype has a count of ten or more. The genes are TRBV19 and TRBJ1-2; tentative D call: TRBD1 (5 bases). V was shortened by 5 bases and J by 3 bases, with 13 bases between the two germline ends. Germline V gene data show CDR1 as LNHDA and CDR2 as SQIVND (reference sequence). CDR3 length equals 14 residues. The CDR3 protein is CASSVAGSDYGYTF. The DNA of the CDR3 is TGTGCCAGTAGTGTCGCAGGGTCCGACTATGGCTACACCTTC.

This clonotype was counted many times. The V and J genes are TRBV29-1 and TRBJ1-1; no reliable D call. Germline lookup yields CDR1 SQVTM and CDR2 ANQGSEA. V was trimmed by 2 bases and J by 1 base, leaving 8 bases between them. CDR3 length: 13 amino acids. The CDR3 region has the DNA TGCAGCGTTGAATCCCCGGGGAACACTGAAGCTTTCTTT. It translates to CSVESPGNTEAFF.

This clonotype was counted at least ten times. In nucleotides, the CDR3 is TGCAGCGTTGTAGCCGGATCCTACGAGCAGTACTTC. Amino acids: CSVVAGSYEQYF. The gene calls are TRBV29-1 and TRBJ2-7; D is unclear. Trimming cost V 4 bases and J 1 base, with 8 bases left between them. Germline loops: CDR1 SQVTM, CDR2 ANQGSEA. The CDR3 spans 12 residues.

At least ten counts were recorded for this clonotype. The rearrangement uses TRBV30 and TRBJ2-5; D not resolved. The germline gives CDR1 GTSNPN, CDR2 SVGIG (reference sequence). The CDR3 is 13 residues long. V lost 0 bases and J lost 5, with 10 bases in between. CDR3 sequence (DNA): TGTGCCTGGAGTGTAAGGGCAGGCGAGACCCAGTACTTC. Protein product: CAWSVRAGETQYF.

The table lists this clonotype with a few counts. This could be a read error, since a much larger clone is one nucleotide away. The chain recombines TRBV12-3 or TRBV12-4 with TRBJ2-7; D uncertain. This CDR3 region has 13 residues. CDR3 coding DNA: TGTACCAGCAGTTTGTCCCCGTTTCCCGAGCAGTACTTC. Protein: CTSSLSPFPEQYF.

This clonotype occurred many times. V is TRBV15 and J is TRBJ1-5; D gene ambiguous. There are 14 residues in the CDR3. Trimming cost V 0 bases and J 7 bases, with 10 bases left between them. CDR1 LNHNV and CDR2 YYDKDF come from the germline V gene (reference sequence). The CDR3 sequence is CATSRESGRQPQHF. DNA for the CDR3: TGTGCCACCAGCAGAGAATCAGGCCGGCAGCCCCAGCATTTT.

The gene calls are TRBV12-3 or TRBV12-4 and TRBJ1-1; possible D gene TRBD1, 5 bases. CDR3 length: 16 amino acids. V lost 3 bases to trimming and J lost 1 base, with 15 bases between them. The CDR3 region is CASSLRYARANTEAFF. CDR3 in DNA: TGTGCCAGCAGTTTGAGGTACGCCAGGGCGAACACTGAAGCTTTCTTT.

This clonotype was counted ten times or more. CDR3 in amino acids: CASRPAPSGGYTF. The DNA of the CDR3 is TGCGCCAGCAGACCAGCCCCATCGGGAGGCTACACCTTC. The chain carries TRBV5-1 and TRBJ1-2; no firm D call. In germline, CDR1 is SGHRS, CDR2 YFSETQ. The CDR3 runs to 13 residues. V was pared by 5 bases and J by 8 bases, with 16 bases between.

This clonotype was picked up a small number of times. The rearrangement uses TRBV6-1 and TRBJ1-2; no definite D call. From germline, CDR1 is MNHNS and CDR2 SASEGT. V was pared by 9 bases and J by 1 base, with 15 bases between. The length of the CDR3 is 14 residues. The CDR3 nucleotides are TGTGCCAGTGAGGAAAGGGCCGTTAACTATGGCTACACCTTC. Translated, it gives CASEERAVNYGYTF.

This clonotype was counted ten times or more. V gene TRBV6-1 combines with J gene TRBJ1-3, with TRBD1 as a possible D gene (6 bases). CDR3 length equals 15 residues. The germline V gene has CDR1 MNHNS and CDR2 SASEGT. V lost 7 bases, J lost 8 bases, and 21 bases lay in between. The chain's CDR3 is CASTRGGQGEHTIYF. CDR3 in DNA: TGTGCCAGCACCCGTGGGGGGCAGGGAGAACACACCATATATTTT.

This clonotype has at least ten counts. The gene calls are TRBV6-5 and TRBJ1-2; 10 bases agree with TRBD1. The CDR3 is made up of 13 amino acids. Trimming cost V 6 bases and J 8 bases; bases outside gene matches: 6. CDR1 is MNHEY and CDR2 is SVGAGI in the germline V gene. As DNA, the CDR3 is TGTGCCAGCAGGTCGACAGGGGGCCGGGGCTACACCTTC. It codes for CASRSTGGRGYTF.

This clonotype was observed many times. The chain joins TRBV3-1 to TRBJ1-2; no reliable D call. Per germline, CDR1 LGHDT and CDR2 YNNKEL (reference sequence). V lost 2 bases and J 6 bases, leaving 16 bases between the germline ends. The CDR3 totals 15 residues. The CDR3 here is CASSQRRDREDGYTF. For the CDR3, the DNA is TGTGCCAGCAGCCAACGAAGAGACCGGGAGGATGGCTACACCTTC. Looking up the rest from reference TRBV3-1 and TRBJ1-2 gives the full variable domain: DTAVSQTPKYLVTQMGNDKSIKCEQNLGHDTMYWYKQDSKKFLKIMFSYNNKELIINETVPNRFSPKSPDKAHLNLHINSLELGDSAVYFCASSQRRDREDGYTFGSGTRLTVV.

This clonotype was seen more than once but under ten times. One junction end disagrees with the germline gene, perhaps due to a read error. The V call is TRBV2, the J call TRBJ1-2; the D is unclear. Germline values: CDR1 SNHLY, CDR2 FYNNEI. The CDR3 length is 13 residues. CDR3 coding DNA: TGTGCCAGCAGTGTAGGGCAGTCCTATGGCTACATCTTC. Translating gives CASSVGQSYGYIF.

This clonotype was recorded at least ten times. V usage is TRBV28 and J usage is TRBJ1-2, with TRBD1 identical over 8 bases. Per germline, CDR1 MDHEN and CDR2 SYDVKM. CDR3 length: 16 residues. Unmatched junction bases numbered 8, after V lost 5 bases and J lost 0 bases. The CDR3 region has the DNA TGTGCCAGCAGTACCGGACAGGGTTTATCTAACTATGGCTACACCTTC. This sequence encodes CASSTGQGLSNYGYTF.

This clonotype was seen ten or more times. CDR3 coding DNA: TGTGCCAGTAGGACACTGGACGGGTCTGGAAACACCATATATTTT. It yields the protein CASRTLDGSGNTIYF. V and J are TRBV19 and TRBJ1-3; D gene ambiguous. The CDR3 is 15 residues long. Germline CDR1 and CDR2: LNHDA and SQIVND (reference sequence). Trimming pared 6 bases from V and 1 base from J, leaving 13 bases between.

This clonotype was detected many times. The chain has TRBV6-2 or TRBV6-3 and TRBJ1-2; D is unresolved. V was cut by 2 bases and J by 8 bases, with 9 bases left in between. This CDR3 has 12 residues. Germline CDR1 and CDR2: MNHEY and SVGEGT. The CDR3 DNA reads as TGTGCCAGCAGTTACCGGACCGGCGGCTACACCTTC. It encodes CASSYRTGGYTF.

Many counts were recorded for this clonotype. The genes are TRBV6-1 and TRBJ1-1; D may be TRBD1 (5 bases). Germline V gene data show CDR1 as MNHNS and CDR2 as SASEGT. The germline V and J ends were trimmed by 6 bases and 4 bases, with 18 bases remaining between them. This CDR3 is built from 15 residues. The CDR3 region is CASRQGSQRGTEAFF. The CDR3 DNA follows: TGTGCCAGCAGGCAAGGCTCTCAGAGGGGCACTGAAGCTTTCTTT.

This clonotype was seen at least ten times. This chain joins TRBV7-8 and TRBJ2-7, with TRBD2 matching 10 bases. The CDR3 runs 15 residues. J was trimmed by 6 bases and V by 1 base; bases with no gene match: 6. Germline V gene sequence: CDR1 SGHVS, CDR2 FQNEAQ. The CDR3 DNA reads TGTGCCAGCAGCTTAGGAAGCGGGAGGGCTTCCGAGCAGTACTTC. As protein: CASSLGSGRASEQYF.

There are many counts of this clonotype. V and J are TRBV20-1 and TRBJ2-7; tentative D call: TRBD2 (6 bases). V was pared by 0 bases and J by 2 bases, with 14 bases between. CDR1 DFQATT and CDR2 SNEGSKA come from the germline V gene (reference sequence). The CDR3 runs 15 residues. CDR3 in DNA: TGCAGTGCTAGAGACCCGACTAGGGATCCCTACGAGCAGTACTTC. Its protein is CSARDPTRDPYEQYF.

This clonotype has a handful of counts. A single base separates this from a much larger clone, so it may be a read error. This rearrangement joins TRBV9 to TRBJ2-2, with 9 positions matching TRBD2. The CDR3 has 15 residues. Germline assignment: CDR1 SGDLS and CDR2 YYNGEE. CDR3 sequence reads: CVSSVTLAGAGGLFF. The CDR3, as DNA: TGTGTCAGCAGCGTAACCCTGGCCGGAGCGGGAGGGCTGTTTTTT. The full variable domain, with the rest looked up from reference TRBV9 and TRBJ2-2, is DSGVTQTPKHLITATGQRVTLRCSPRSGDLSVYWYQQSLDQGLQFLIQYYNGEERAKGNILERFSAQQFPDLHSELNLSSLELGDSALYFCVSSVTLAGAGGLFFGEGSRLTVL.

This clonotype was observed many times. The CDR3 spells CALGQGQRDGYTF. CDR3 DNA: TGTGCCCTCGGACAGGGTCAACGGGATGGCTACACCTTC. This chain links TRBV7-9 with TRBJ1-2; 8 nucleotides agree with TRBD1. After removal of 11 bases from V and 6 bases from J, the junction contained 11 bases not matched to a gene. The length of the CDR3 is 13 residues. Germline V gene sequence: CDR1 SEHNR, CDR2 FQNEAQ (reference sequence).

There are many counts of this clonotype. This chain links TRBV2 with TRBJ1-4; D is unclear. The CDR3 is made up of 13 amino acids. Deletions cut 7 bases from V and 5 bases from J, with 11 bases between. The V gene's germline CDR1 is SNHLY and CDR2 FYNNEI. CDR3 sequence reads: CASNQGGNEKLFF. For the CDR3, the DNA is TGTGCCAGCAACCAAGGCGGAAATGAAAAACTGTTTTTT.

This clonotype came up many times. The chain uses TRBV19 and TRBJ2-5, with D perhaps matching TRBD1 (5 bases). Germline-derived CDR1 and CDR2 are LNHDA and SQIVND (reference sequence). The length of the CDR3 is 15 residues. The V gene lost 6 bases and the J gene lost 0 bases, with 14 bases spanning the gap. For the CDR3, the DNA is TGTGCCAGTAGACTCCACGACAGAGACCAAGAGACCCAGTACTTC. This translates into CASRLHDRDQETQYF.

Ten or more counts support this clonotype. The genes are TRBV7-2 and TRBJ1-1; possibly TRBD1 for D (5 bases). The CDR3 contains 14 residues. Per the germline V gene, CDR1 is SGHTA and CDR2 is FQGNSA. The V and J ends lost 0 bases and 6 bases respectively, with 11 bases between them. The CDR3 loop reads CASSLASGGPEAFF. In DNA, the CDR3 is TGTGCCAGCAGCTTAGCGAGTGGGGGACCTGAAGCTTTCTTT. Full variable domain (missing parts from reference TRBV7-2 and TRBJ1-1): GAGVSQSPSNKVTEKGKDVELRCDPISGHTALYWYRQSLGQGLEFLIYFQGNSAPDKSGLPSDRFSAERTGGSVSTLTIQRTQQEDSAVYLCASSLASGGPEAFFGQGTRLTVV.